Listed here is a single T cell receptor (beta chain). PCR primers comprised 60 Vbeta and 13 Jbeta primers. Sequencing used immunoSEQ multiplex PCR; TCRdb keeps in-frame clones, though not all of them. The table shows 150,000 to 200,000 clones, with roughly 77% occurring only once. The CDR3 totals 13 residues. CDR1 is SGHNT and CDR2 is YYREEE in the germline V gene (reference sequence). The germline V and J ends were trimmed by 3 bases and 3 bases, with 9 bases remaining between them. This sample is drawn from a study of cytomegalovirus exposure and HLA in healthy donors. Material for sequencing was PBMCs. The TCR comes from a woman between 50 and 59 years old in good health and CMV-seropositive. V is TRBV5-4 and J is TRBJ1-2, with D perhaps TRBD1 (5 bases). CDR3 loop: CASSSPRDYGYTF. In DNA form, the CDR3 reads TGTGCCAGCAGCTCCCCCAGGGACTATGGCTACACCTTC.